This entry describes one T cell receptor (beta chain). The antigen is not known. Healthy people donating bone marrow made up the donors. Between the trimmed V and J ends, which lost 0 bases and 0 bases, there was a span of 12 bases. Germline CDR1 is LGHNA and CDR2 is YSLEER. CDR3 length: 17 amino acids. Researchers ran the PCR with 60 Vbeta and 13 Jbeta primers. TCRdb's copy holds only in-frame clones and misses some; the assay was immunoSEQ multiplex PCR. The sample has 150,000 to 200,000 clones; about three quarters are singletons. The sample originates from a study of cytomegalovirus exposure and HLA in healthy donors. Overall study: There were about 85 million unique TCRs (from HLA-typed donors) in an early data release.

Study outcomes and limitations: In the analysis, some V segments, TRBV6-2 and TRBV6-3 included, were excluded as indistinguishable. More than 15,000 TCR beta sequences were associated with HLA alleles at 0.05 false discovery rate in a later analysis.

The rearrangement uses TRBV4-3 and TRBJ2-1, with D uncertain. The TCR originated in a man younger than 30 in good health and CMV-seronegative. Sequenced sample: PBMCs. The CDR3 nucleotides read TGCGCCAGCAGCCAAGACAACTACCTGAGCTCCTACAATGAGCAGTTCTTC. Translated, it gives CASSQDNYLSSYNEQFF.